The text below deals with one TCR beta chain. The antigen is unknown. TCRdb's copy holds only in-frame clones and misses some; the assay was immunoSEQ multiplex PCR. This sample carries about 41,000 clones, approximately 90% of them seen once, and the ten largest clones take around 7%. This entry belongs to a study of T cells in localized non-small cell lung cancer. Study findings and constraints: Sequence data derive from only one tumor region, so heterogeneity remains possible. Clonality of T cells reached its maximum in uninvolved adjacent lung, surpassing tumor.

The CDR3 has 17 residues. Looked up from germline, CDR1 is SGHAT and CDR2 is FQNNGV. Trimming took off 0 bases at V and 1 base at J, with 15 bases between the two ends. The material sequenced was peripheral blood, taken before any cancer treatment. This TCR derives from a woman aged 18-55 years with stage III lung adenocarcinoma. The chain couples TRBV11-2 to TRBJ2-5; D is perhaps TRBD2 (7 bases). The chain's CDR3 is CASSLDKWRGPQETQYF. DNA for the CDR3: TGTGCCAGCAGCTTAGATAAATGGCGGGGGCCCCAAGAGACCCAGTACTTC.